This T cell receptor beta chain derives from a study of T cell responses to AZD1222 COVID-19 vaccine. Whole-study findings and limits: Spike-specific TCR breadth and depth grew following two AZD1222 doses. Most donors were white British, females outnumbered males, and clonal diversity was possibly underestimated.

CDR3 length: 15 amino acids. Trimming took off 5 bases at V and 1 base at J, with 9 bases between the two ends. Germline assignment: CDR1 MNHNS and CDR2 SASEGT. The method was immunoSEQ multiplex PCR; TCRdb's version includes in-frame clones alone and lacks a portion of them. The sample shows around 84,000 clones, 70% to 90% of them seen only once. Concerning this clone: Its specificity is not known.

V usage is TRBV6-1 and J usage is TRBJ2-6; D gene uncertain. Material: peripheral blood, obtained on day 0 of AZD1222 vaccination. This TCR came from an adult in good health. This CDR3 is CASSTWWSGANVLTF. The CDR3 DNA follows: TGTGCCAGCAGTACATGGTGGTCTGGGGCCAACGTCCTGACTTTC.